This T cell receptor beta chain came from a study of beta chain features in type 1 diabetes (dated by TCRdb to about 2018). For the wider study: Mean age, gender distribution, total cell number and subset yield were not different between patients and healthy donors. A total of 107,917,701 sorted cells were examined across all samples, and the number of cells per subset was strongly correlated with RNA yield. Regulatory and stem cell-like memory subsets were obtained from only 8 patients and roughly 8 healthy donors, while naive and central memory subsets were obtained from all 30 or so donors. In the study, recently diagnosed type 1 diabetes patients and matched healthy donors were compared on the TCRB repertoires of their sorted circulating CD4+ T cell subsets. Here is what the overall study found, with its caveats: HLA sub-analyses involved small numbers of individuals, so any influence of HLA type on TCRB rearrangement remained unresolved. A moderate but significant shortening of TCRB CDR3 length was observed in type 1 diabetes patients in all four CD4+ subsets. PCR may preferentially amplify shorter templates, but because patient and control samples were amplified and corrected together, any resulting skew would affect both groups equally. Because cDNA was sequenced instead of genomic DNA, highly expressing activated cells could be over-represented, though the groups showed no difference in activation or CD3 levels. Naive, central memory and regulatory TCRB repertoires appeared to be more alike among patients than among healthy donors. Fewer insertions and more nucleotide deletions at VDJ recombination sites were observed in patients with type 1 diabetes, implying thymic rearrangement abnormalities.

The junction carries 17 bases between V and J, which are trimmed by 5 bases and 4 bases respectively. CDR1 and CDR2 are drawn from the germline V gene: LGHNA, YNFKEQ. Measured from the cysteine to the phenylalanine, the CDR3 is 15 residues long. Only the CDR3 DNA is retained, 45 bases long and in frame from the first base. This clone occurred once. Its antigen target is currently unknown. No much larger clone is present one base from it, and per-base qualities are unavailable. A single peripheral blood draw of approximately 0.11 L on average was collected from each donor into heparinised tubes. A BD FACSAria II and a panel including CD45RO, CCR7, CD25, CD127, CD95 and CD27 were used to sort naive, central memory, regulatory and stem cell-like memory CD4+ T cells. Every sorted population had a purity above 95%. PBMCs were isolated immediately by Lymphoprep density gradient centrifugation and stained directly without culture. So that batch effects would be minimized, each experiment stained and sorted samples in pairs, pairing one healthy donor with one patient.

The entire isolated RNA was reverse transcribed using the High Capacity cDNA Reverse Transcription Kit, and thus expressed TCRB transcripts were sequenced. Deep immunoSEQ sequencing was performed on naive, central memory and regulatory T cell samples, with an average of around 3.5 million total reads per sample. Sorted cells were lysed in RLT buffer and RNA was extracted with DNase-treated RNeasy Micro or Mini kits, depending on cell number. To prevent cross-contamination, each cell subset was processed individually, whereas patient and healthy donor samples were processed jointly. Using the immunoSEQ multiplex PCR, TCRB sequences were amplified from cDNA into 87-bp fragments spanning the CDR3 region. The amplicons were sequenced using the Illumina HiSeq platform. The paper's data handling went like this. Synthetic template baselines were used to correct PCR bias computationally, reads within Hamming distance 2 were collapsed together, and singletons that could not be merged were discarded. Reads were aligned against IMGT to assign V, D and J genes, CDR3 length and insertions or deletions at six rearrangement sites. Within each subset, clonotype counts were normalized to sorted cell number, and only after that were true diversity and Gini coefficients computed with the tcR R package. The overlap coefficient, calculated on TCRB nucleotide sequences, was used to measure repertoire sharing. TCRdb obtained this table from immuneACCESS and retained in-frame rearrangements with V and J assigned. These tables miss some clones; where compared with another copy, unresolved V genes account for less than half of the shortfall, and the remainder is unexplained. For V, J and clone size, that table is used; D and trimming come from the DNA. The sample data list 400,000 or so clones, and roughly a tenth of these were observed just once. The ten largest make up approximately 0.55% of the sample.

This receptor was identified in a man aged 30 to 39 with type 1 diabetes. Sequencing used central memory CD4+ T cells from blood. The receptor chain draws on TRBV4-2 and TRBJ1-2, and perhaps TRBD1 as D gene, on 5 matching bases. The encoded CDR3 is CASSLKAGDGYGYTF. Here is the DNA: TGTGCCAGCAGCTTAAAGGCGGGGGACGGCTATGGCTACACCTTC.